The text below deals with one T cell receptor beta chain. The sample belongs to a study of T cells in Graves' hyperthyroidism and ophthalmopathy. Trimming removed 6 bases from V and 2 bases from J; junction bases left unmatched: 7. Germline-derived CDR1 and CDR2 are SNHLY and FYNNEI. CDR3 length equals 15 residues. Authors of the study amplified TCR beta CDR3 regions from RNA transcripts. The TCR CDR3 first-round RT-PCR relied on the HTBI primer set. TCRdb itself ran the multiplex PCR reads through MiXCR, one entry per CDR3 protein. Altogether around 300,000 distinct CDR3 sequences are present, roughly an eighth being singletons, with the ten largest covering approximately 7.9%.

Sequenced: blood. The TCR sequence derives from a woman aged 40 to 50 with Graves' hyperthyroidism. The chain links TRBV2 to TRBJ1-5, with 7 bases identical to TRBD1. DNA of the CDR3: TGTGCCAGCAGACGAGGTACAGGGGGCAATCAGCCCCAGCATTTT. Residues: CASRRGTGGNQPQHF.